Given below is one T cell receptor beta chain in context. Antigen: not known. There were only healthy Caucasians among the donors. V was cut by 4 bases and J by 3 bases, with 12 bases left in between. Germline V gives CDR1 SQVTM, CDR2 ANQGSEA. The CDR3 extends over 14 amino acids. TCRdb fed the 5' RACE reads into MiXCR, producing one record per CDR3 protein. The sample holds about 570,000 distinct CDR3 sequences, 9% to 10% seen once. The sample is drawn from a study of identical twins. Regarding the study as a whole: Researchers reported weaker excess twin sharing in beta out-of-frame sequences.

The same sample was also used in a study of yellow fever vaccine responses in identical twins. That source adds: Twins' vaccine T cell responses were reported to seem partly convergent and partly personalized.

The V gene is TRBV29-1, the J gene TRBJ2-2, with D possibly matching TRBD1 (6 bases). Sequencing was carried out using PBMCs. This receptor was identified in a woman aged 18 to 35 in good health. CDR3 in amino acids: CSVGTTGYTGELFF. In nucleotides, the CDR3 is TGCAGCGTTGGAACGACAGGATACACCGGGGAGCTGTTTTTT.